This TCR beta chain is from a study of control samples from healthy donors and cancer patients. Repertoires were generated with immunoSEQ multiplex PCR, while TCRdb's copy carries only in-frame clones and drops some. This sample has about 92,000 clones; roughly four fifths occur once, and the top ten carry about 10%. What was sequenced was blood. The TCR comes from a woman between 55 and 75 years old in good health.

The CDR3 region is CASSPAEYQPQHF. In nucleotides, the CDR3 is TGTGCCAGCTCACCAGCGGAGTATCAGCCCCAGCATTTT. J is TRBJ1-5 and V is TRBV18; unclear D gene. V was pared by 2 bases and J by 5 bases, with 7 bases between. Per the germline V gene, CDR1 is KGHSH and CDR2 is LQKENI. The CDR3 is made up of 13 amino acids.